Listed below are T cell receptor beta chains from one sample, sequenced in a study of human T cells and chemical hapten exposure. TCRdb independently ran MiXCR on the RACE reads; one entry per CDR3 protein. The sample holds 360,000 or so distinct CDR3 sequences, about 6% seen once. The sample in question was whole blood, obtained in connection with sensitization to the hapten diphenylcyclopropenone (DPC). Every receptor here comes from a woman aged 18 to 35 with alopecia areata. Some clones in this sample may be carry-over from other donors' samples. Both conserved end residues are part of each CDR3. Fields, in order: J gene, V gene, CDR3 length, clone size, D gene, CDR3 DNA, CDR3 protein. D genes are given only for firm matches. The size entry is marked missing in some rows and otherwise reads once, few, many or a size class.

TRBJ2-7 | TRBV4-3 | 14 | . | . | TGCGCCAGCAGCCAAGTTGGCAGCTTCTACGAGCAGTACTTC | CASSQVGSFYEQYF
TRBJ1-6 | TRBV6-2/TRBV6-3 | 16 | many | TRBD1 | TGTGCCAGCAGTTACCCTCTCCGGGACAGGAATTCACCCCTCCACTTT | CASSYPLRDRNSPLHF
TRBJ1-2 | TRBV7-2 | 14 | many | . | TGTGCCAGCAGCTTAGTACAGGCGGTTTATGGCTACACCTTC | CASSLVQAVYGYTF
TRBJ1-5 | TRBV20-1 | 14 | many | . | TGCAGTGCTAGAGGGGGGGAGAGCAATCAGCCCCAGCATTTT | CSARGGESNQPQHF
TRBJ2-1 | TRBV19 | 14 | . | TRBD1 | TGTGCCAGTAGGGCCTTGGTCACAGGGGCCCCTTCCAGCTTC | CASRALVTGAPSSF
TRBJ1-6 | TRBV20-1 | 14 | few | TRBD1 | TGCAGTGCTCTTGGACAGGGACATAATTCACCCCTCCACTTT | CSALGQGHNSPLHF
TRBJ1-5 | TRBV6-6 | 13 | many | . | TGTGCCAGCAGTTTACTCAGCAATCAGCCCCAGCATTTT | CASSLLSNQPQHF
TRBJ2-1 | TRBV5-5 | 15 | . | TRBD1 | TGTGCCAGCAGCTTAAACAGGGGGTCCTACAATGAGCAGTTCTTC | CASSLNRGSYNEQFF
TRBJ1-5 | TRBV20-1 | 14 | many | . | TGCAGTGCTACAGGGGCGAGAAGCAATCAGCCCCAGCATTTT | CSATGARSNQPQHF
TRBJ1-6 | TRBV10-3 | 21 | many | . | TGTGCCATCAGTGAACGGGGCGGTGGCGACAAAAGAAGCTCCTATAATTCACCCCTCCACTTT | CAISERGGGDKRSSYNSPLHF
TRBJ1-1 | TRBV18 | 16 | many | . | TGTGCCAGCTCACCCCGGAGGATGAATTCGAACACTGAAGCTTTCTTT | CASSPRRMNSNTEAFF
TRBJ2-5 | TRBV5-6 | 13 | . | TRBD2 | TGTGCCAGCAGCTTCCGGACTAGAGGGACCCAGTACTTC | CASSFRTRGTQYF
TRBJ1-5 | TRBV12-5 | 13 | many | . | TGTGCTAGTGCCGGTGAGGGGAATCAGCCCCAGCATTTT | CASAGEGNQPQHF
TRBJ1-3 | TRBV5-1 | 15 | many | . | TGCGCCAGCAGCACTCAGGGTGTCTCGGGAAACACCATATATTTT | CASSTQGVSGNTIYF
TRBJ1-3 | TRBV7-6 | 15 | many | . | TGTGCCAGCAGCTGGTCAGGGGAGACTGGAAACACCATATATTTT | CASSWSGETGNTIYF
TRBJ2-3 | TRBV5-1 | 15 | many | . | TGCGCCAGCAGCTGGGCGGGGATAAGCACAGATACGCAGTATTTT | CASSWAGISTDTQYF
TRBJ2-7 | TRBV12-3/TRBV12-4 | 12 | many | . | TGTGCCAGCAGCCCCGGACGGGTCGAGCAGTACTTC | CASSPGRVEQYF
TRBJ2-3 | TRBV3-1 | 15 | few | . | TGTGCCAGCCGCTCCCCGGGACTTAGCACAGATACGCAGTATTTT | CASRSPGLSTDTQYF
TRBJ2-5 | TRBV19 | 15 | . | TRBD2 | TGTGCCAGTAGTTTTAGCGGGGGAGTTCGGGAGACCCAGTACTTC | CASSFSGGVRETQYF
TRBJ1-6 | TRBV5-4 | 14 | many | . | TGTGCCAGCAGCTTTCGGCAGGGGCTTTCACCCCTCCACTTT | CASSFRQGLSPLHF
TRBJ2-3 | TRBV28 | 18 | many | . | TGTGCCAGCAGTTTATGGGGGCCCGACGGGGCGGGCCAGGATACGCAGTATTTT | CASSLWGPDGAGQDTQYF
TRBJ1-2 | TRBV5-6 | 13 | many | . | TGTGCCAGCAGCATGCAGGGGAACTATGGCTACACCTTC | CASSMQGNYGYTF
TRBJ2-3 | TRBV12-3/TRBV12-4 | 12 | . | . | TGTGCCAGCAGTTTCAGGGGGGTCCCCCAGTATTTT | CASSFRGVPQYF
TRBJ1-2 | TRBV12-3/TRBV12-4 | 16 | many | TRBD1 | TGTGCCAGCAGTTTAGAAGGGACAGATGCTAACTATGGCTACACCTTC | CASSLEGTDANYGYTF
TRBJ1-4 | TRBV5-1 | 16 | many | . | TGCGCCAGCAGCTATACCGGTGGGACCGGCCGGGAAAAACTGTTTTTT | CASSYTGGTGREKLFF
TRBJ1-4 | TRBV14 | 13 | . | . | TGTGCCAGCAGCCAAGGACGTTGGGAAAAACTGTTTTTT | CASSQGRWEKLFF
TRBJ2-7 | TRBV28 | 14 | . | . | TGTGCCAGCACCCCGGGGTCTGACGGTGGGAGGCAGTACTTC | CASTPGSDGGRQYF
TRBJ2-1 | TRBV14 | 14 | few | . | TGTGCCAGCAGCCAAGAGGCGGCACACAATGAGCAGTTCTTC | CASSQEAAHNEQFF
TRBJ1-2 | TRBV27 | 19 | few | TRBD1 | TGTGCCAGCAGTTCAACGCCCTCCGGGGACAGCACATCTAACTATGGCTACACCTTC | CASSSTPSGDSTSNYGYTF
TRBJ1-6 | TRBV12-3/TRBV12-4 | 15 | many | . | TGTGCCAGCAGTTTAGGGGGCACTTATAATTCACCCCTCCACTTT | CASSLGGTYNSPLHF
TRBJ1-2 | TRBV18 | 15 | many | . | TGTGCCAGCTCCCCCGGGACACCGCCTAACTATGGCTACACCTTC | CASSPGTPPNYGYTF
TRBJ2-3 | TRBV4-3 | 16 | many | TRBD2 | TGCGCCAGCAGCCAGGGTAGCGGGTTTAGCACAGATACGCAGTATTTT | CASSQGSGFSTDTQYF
TRBJ2-7 | TRBV6-5 | 13 | . | . | TGTGCCAGCAGTAGGGAGGAGTCCTACGAGCAGTACTTC | CASSREESYEQYF
TRBJ2-3 | TRBV6-6 | 12 | few | . | TGTGCCAGCAGTTTTTTTATGGATACGCAGTATTTT | CASSFFMDTQYF
TRBJ2-3 | TRBV6-5 | 15 | many | . | TGTGCCAGCAGTTCACGGGATTACAAGGGAGATACGCAGTATTTT | CASSSRDYKGDTQYF
TRBJ2-7 | TRBV14 | 12 | few | . | TGTGCCAGCAGCCCATCGACAGGCAGCCCGTACTTC | CASSPSTGSPYF
TRBJ2-3 | TRBV28 | 14 | few | TRBD1 | TGTGCCAGCAGTTTAGGGACAGGGTTCGATACGCAGTATTTT | CASSLGTGFDTQYF
TRBJ1-4 | TRBV7-8 | 16 | many | . | TGTGCCAGCAGCTTAGGATTGGGGGCGAGGAGTGAAAAACTGTTTTTT | CASSLGLGARSEKLFF
TRBJ1-5 | TRBV24-1 | 15 | many | . | TGTGCCACCAGTGACCAGACAGAAGGCGGCCAGCCCCAGCATTTT | CATSDQTEGGQPQHF
TRBJ1-5 | TRBV19 | 16 | few | TRBD1 | TGTGCCAGTAGAAGGACAGGGGGGACGAGCAATCAGCCCCAGCATTTT | CASRRTGGTSNQPQHF
TRBJ2-2 | TRBV2 | 14 | . | . | TGTGCCAGCAGTGATGTCGACGTCTCCGGGGAGCTGTTTTTT | CASSDVDVSGELFF
TRBJ2-5 | TRBV28 | 13 | many | . | TGTGCCAGCAGTTTCGCGGGTGCGGGGACCCAGTACTTC | CASSFAGAGTQYF
TRBJ2-1 | TRBV7-2 | 14 | many | TRBD2 | TGTGCCAGCAGCTTTGGATTAGCGGGGTCTGAGCAGTTCTTC | CASSFGLAGSEQFF
TRBJ2-6 | TRBV4-3 | 16 | few | . | TGCGCCAGCAGCCAAGATTCATCTTTGGGGGCCAACGTCCTGACTTTC | CASSQDSSLGANVLTF
TRBJ1-4 | TRBV6-6 | 14 | many | . | TGTGCCAGCAGGATAGGGTTCTCCGTTGAAAAACTGTTTTTT | CASRIGFSVEKLFF
TRBJ2-3 | TRBV5-1 | 16 | . | TRBD2 | TGCGCCAGCCTCCCATCGGGGGGGAGTAGCACAGATACGCAGTATTTT | CASLPSGGSSTDTQYF